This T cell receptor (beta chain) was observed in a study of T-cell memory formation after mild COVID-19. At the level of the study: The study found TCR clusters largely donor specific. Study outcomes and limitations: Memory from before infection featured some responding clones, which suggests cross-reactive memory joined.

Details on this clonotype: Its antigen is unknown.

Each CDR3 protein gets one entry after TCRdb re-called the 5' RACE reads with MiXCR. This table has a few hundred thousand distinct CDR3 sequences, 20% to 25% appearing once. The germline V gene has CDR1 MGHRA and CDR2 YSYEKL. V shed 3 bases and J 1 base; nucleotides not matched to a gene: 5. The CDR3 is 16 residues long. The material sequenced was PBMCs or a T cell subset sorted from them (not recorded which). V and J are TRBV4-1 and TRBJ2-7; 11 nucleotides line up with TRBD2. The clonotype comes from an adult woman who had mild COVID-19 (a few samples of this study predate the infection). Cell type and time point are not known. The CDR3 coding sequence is TGCGCCAGCAGCCATCCCGGGACTAGCGGTTCCTACGAGCAGTACTTC. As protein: CASSHPGTSGSYEQYF.